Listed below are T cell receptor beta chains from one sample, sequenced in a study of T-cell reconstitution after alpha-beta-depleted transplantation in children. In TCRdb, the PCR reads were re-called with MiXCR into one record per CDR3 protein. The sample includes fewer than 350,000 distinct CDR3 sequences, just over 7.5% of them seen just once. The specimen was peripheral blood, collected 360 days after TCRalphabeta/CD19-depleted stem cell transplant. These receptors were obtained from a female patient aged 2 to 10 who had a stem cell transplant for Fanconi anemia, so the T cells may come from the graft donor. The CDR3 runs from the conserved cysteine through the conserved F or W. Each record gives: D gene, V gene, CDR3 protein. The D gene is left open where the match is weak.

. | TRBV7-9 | CASSFLGSTHDEQFF
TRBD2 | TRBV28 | CASRVRGGTKTQYF
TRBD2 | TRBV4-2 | CASSQDPSGTSPDEQYF
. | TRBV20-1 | CSASRRITEAFF
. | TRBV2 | CASSDPHRDDRTGELFF
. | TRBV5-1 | CASSLAWSGGSADTQYF
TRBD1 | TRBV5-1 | CASSLTGEGTEAFF
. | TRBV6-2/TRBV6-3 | CASSYTQTIPETQYF
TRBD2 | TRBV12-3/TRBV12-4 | CASSLVGGGSGELFF
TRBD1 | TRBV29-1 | CSVEDPGTGQYF
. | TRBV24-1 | CATSDSFDRTQETQYF
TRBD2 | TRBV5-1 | CASSLVSSGVRGGEQFF
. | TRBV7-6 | CASSLRVREELFF
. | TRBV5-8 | CASSLSPFRYGYTF
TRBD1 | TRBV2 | CASNRQGATEAFF
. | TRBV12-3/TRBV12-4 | CASSFFRGGQETQYF
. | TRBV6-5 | CASSYLRTANTGELFF
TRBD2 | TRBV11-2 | CASSPGQAGGLSYNEQFF
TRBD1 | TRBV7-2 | CASIIQGGYGYTF
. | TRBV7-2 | CASSLGGPAYNEQFF